One TCR beta chain is described in this entry. These data are taken from a study of blood T cell repertoires in COVID-19. Whole-study context: Sources were T cells, B-cell-depleted T cells, or PBMCs; the material itself was cDNA or gDNA.

Authors' data handling: Amplifying reference gene primers gave estimates of nucleated cell counts. Sequencing was performed with immunoSEQ multiplex PCR; in TCRdb, only in-frame clones are kept and a portion is missing. V and J calls and clone size follow that table, whereas D and trimming were derived from the DNA. The repertoire consists of some 83,000 clones, with 84% occurring once and the leading ten covering 3.5%. The germline gives CDR1 MDHEN, CDR2 SYDVKM. V was shortened by 8 bases and J by 6 bases, with 19 bases between the two germline ends. CDR3 length: 15 residues. This sequence originates from a man aged 45-65 years with acute or convalescent COVID-19. The specimen was peripheral blood. The chain has TRBV28 and TRBJ1-4, with D perhaps TRBD1 (6 bases). The CDR3 here is CASGGQGEIYEKLFF. The CDR3, as DNA: TGTGCCAGCGGGGGCCAAGGGGAGATTTATGAAAAACTGTTTTTT. Complete variable domain (other parts from reference TRBV28 and TRBJ1-4): DVKVTQSSRYLVKRTGEKVFLECVQDMDHENMFWYRQDPGLGLRLIYFSYDVKMKEKGDIPEGYSVSREKKERFSLILESASTNQTSMYLCASGGQGEIYEKLFFGSGTQLSVL.